The subject of this entry is one T cell receptor (beta chain). No antigen is known for it. The source of the sample is a study of CD8+ T cells in alopecia areata. About the study: Treated individuals took tofacitinib by mouth, 5 to 10 mg twice daily. The tofacitinib course ran for 6 to 18 months and was followed by 6 months off drug. Points from the study as a whole: In scalp and blood during tofacitinib, many expanded lesional clones persisted. Significant decreases in scalp clonality and expanded CD8+ clones followed tofacitinib treatment.

Extracted from the samples, RNA was reverse transcribed into cDNA to serve as the sequencing template. Here immunoSEQ multiplex PCR was the method, and the copy in TCRdb shows in-frame clones only, minus some. Here the sample spans about 140,000 clones, less than 70% being singletons. The CDR3 spans 15 residues. V was trimmed by 6 bases and J by 7 bases, leaving 22 bases between them. Germline V CDR1 and CDR2: PRHDT, FYEKMQ (reference sequence). The treatment: oral pan-JAK inhibitor, 5-10 mg twice daily. The receptor comes from a human donor with alopecia areata. The chain combines TRBV13 with TRBJ2-7; a weak D match, TRBD1 (6 bases). Specimen: CD8+ T cells sorted from blood, collected at week 4, from a patient treated with tofacitinib. In DNA form, the CDR3 reads TGTGCCAGCAGAGATACAGGGTCCCCTCCTCGGGAGCAGTACTTC. It translates to CASRDTGSPPREQYF.